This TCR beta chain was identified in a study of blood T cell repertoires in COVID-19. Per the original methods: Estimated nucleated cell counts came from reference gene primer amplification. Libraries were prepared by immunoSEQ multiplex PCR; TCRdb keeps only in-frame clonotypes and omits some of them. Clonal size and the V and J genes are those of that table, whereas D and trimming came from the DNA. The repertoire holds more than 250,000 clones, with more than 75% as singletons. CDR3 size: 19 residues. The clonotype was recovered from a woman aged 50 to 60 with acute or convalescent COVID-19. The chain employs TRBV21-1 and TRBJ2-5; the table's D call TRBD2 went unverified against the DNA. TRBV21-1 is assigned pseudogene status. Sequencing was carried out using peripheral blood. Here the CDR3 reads CASSDRTGTSGEYQETQYF. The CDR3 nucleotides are TGTGCCAGCAGCGATAGAACAGGGACTAGCGGAGAGTACCAAGAGACCCAGTACTTC.